What follows are 30 T cell receptor beta chains derived from one specimen sequenced in a study of T-cell memory formation after mild COVID-19 (TCRdb year 2021). Library generation was performed with 5' RACE. Sequencing was performed on an Illumina NovaSeq 6000. TCRdb trimmed public reads at Q25 via fastp, called clones via MiXCR and kept in-frame beta chains. Rows with one shared CDR3 protein collapse into an entry with the most common genes and DNA. The sample yields 30,000 to 45,000 distinct CDR3 sequences; about an eighth were counted once. The ten top clones hold just under 30% of the sample. The sample taken for sequencing was PBMCs or a T cell subset sorted from them (not recorded which). The receptors derive from a man aged 18 to 29 who had mild COVID-19 (a few samples of this study predate the infection). The sample titles of this study are shuffled in the database, so cell type and time point are left out; the donor was told from shared clones.

V usage is TRBV12-3 or TRBV12-4 and J usage is TRBJ1-2, with D unclear. Trimming took off 2 bases at V and 4 bases at J, with 5 bases between the two ends. CDR3 length equals 12 residues. The CDR3 sequence is CASSLRTYGYTF. As DNA, the CDR3 is TGTGCCAGCAGTTTAAGAACCTATGGCTACACCTTC.

The table lists this clonotype with many counts. J is TRBJ2-7 and V is TRBV28, with D possibly called TRBD1 or TRBD2 (5 bases each). Germline-derived CDR1 and CDR2 are MDHEN and SYDVKM. The length of the CDR3 is 12 residues. The V end lost 4 bases, the J end lost 6 bases, and 10 bases lay between the germline ends. CDR3 in amino acids: CASSSGAREQYV. The CDR3 bases are TGTGCCAGCAGTTCCGGGGCCCGCGAGCAGTACGTC.

In this sample, this clonotype turned up many times. The genes are TRBV20-1 and TRBJ1-5; no reliable D call. CDR1 is DFQATT, CDR2 SNEGSKA, per germline (reference sequence). The CDR3 consists of 13 residues. Trimming pared 0 bases from V and 4 bases from J, leaving 7 bases between. In nucleotides, the CDR3 is TGCAGTGCTAGAGACAGCGGAAATCAGCCCCAGCATTTT. This translates into CSARDSGNQPQHF.

This clonotype was picked up many times. The chain combines TRBV6-2 or TRBV6-3 with TRBJ2-7; 13 nucleotides agree with TRBD2. The CDR3 has 17 amino acids. V lost 0 bases and J lost 2; bases outside the gene matches: 4. The germline V gene encodes CDR1 MNHEY and CDR2 SVGEGT. Here the CDR3 reads CASSYSRTSGGAYEQYF. The CDR3 DNA is TGTGCCAGCAGTTACTCAAGGACTAGCGGGGGCGCCTACGAGCAGTACTTC.

There are many counts of this clonotype. This chain uses TRBV5-4 with TRBJ2-3, with 14 bases lining up with TRBD2. The CDR3 totals 19 residues. V trimming: 5 bases; J trimming: 2 bases; junction bases outside the gene matches: 13. The germline CDR1 and CDR2 sequences are SGHNT and YYREEE (reference sequence). CDR3 DNA sequence: TGTGCCAGCAGTAAACTAGGGACTAGCGGGGGCCGCCTCACAGATACGCAGTATTTT. Its translation is CASSKLGTSGGRLTDTQYF.

This clonotype showed up many times. V usage is TRBV20-1 and J usage is TRBJ2-6; 7 bases map to TRBD1. With V trimmed by 6 bases and J by 0 bases, 11 bases remained unmatched. This CDR3 contains 17 residues. The germline gives CDR1 DFQATT, CDR2 SNEGSKA (reference sequence). This CDR3 reads CSAIGTANRSGANVLTF. In DNA, the CDR3 is TGCAGTGCCATTGGGACAGCTAATCGCTCTGGGGCCAACGTCCTGACTTTC.

This clonotype was detected many times. The chain combines TRBV4-3 with TRBJ2-5; no clear D gene. This CDR3 has 12 amino acids. V lost 8 bases and J 5 bases, leaving 12 bases between the germline ends. Germline V gene sequence: CDR1 LGHNA, CDR2 YSLEER. DNA for the CDR3: TGCGCCAGCCCCGACAAAACGGAGACCCAGTACTTC. This translates into CASPDKTETQYF.

Sample share makes this clonotype medium-sized. This chain connects TRBV12-3 or TRBV12-4 to TRBJ1-6; the match to TRBD1 covers 9 bases. Germline trimming cut 3 bases from V and 7 bases from J; bases unmatched to any gene: 4. The CDR3 is made up of 15 amino acids. CDR3 bases: TGTGCCAGCAGTTTTTTGGGACAGGGAAATTCACCCCTCCACTTT. Translating it yields CASSFLGQGNSPLHF.

This clonotype has at least ten counts. CDR3 bases: TGTGCCAGCAGACCGGGACAGGGGCATGAAGCTTTCTTT. Translating it yields CASRPGQGHEAFF. The chain uses TRBV12-3 or TRBV12-4 and TRBJ1-1, with 10 nucleotides matching TRBD1. V dropped 6 bases and J dropped 7; count of bases not matched to a gene: 5. The CDR3 extends over 13 amino acids.

This clonotype was seen repeatedly, ten times or more. This chain connects TRBV6-2 or TRBV6-3 to TRBJ2-7; D unclear. The V gene's germline CDR1 is MNHEY and CDR2 SVGEGT. The CDR3 covers 16 residues. V was trimmed by 4 bases and J by 0 bases, leaving 16 bases between them. The chain's CDR3 is CASSSVRSSSSYEQYV. The CDR3 DNA is TGTGCCAGCAGTTCCGTCAGGTCTTCGAGCTCCTACGAGCAGTACGTC.

In its sample, this clonotype was seen many times. The V gene is TRBV11-2, the J gene TRBJ2-3, with TRBD2 matching over 14 bases. The CDR3 totals 16 residues. The ends lost 5 bases at V and 2 bases at J; junction bases unmatched: 3. CDR1 SGHAT and CDR2 FQNNGV come from the germline V gene. The DNA for the CDR3 is TGTGCCAGCAGCCAGACTAGCGGGGGGGTCACAGATACGCAGTATTTT. This sequence encodes CASSQTSGGVTDTQYF.

This clonotype was seen more than once but under ten times. The rearrangement uses TRBV9 and TRBJ1-1; possibly TRBD1 for D (5 bases). Germline assignment: CDR1 SGDLS and CDR2 YYNGEE. The CDR3 runs 14 residues. V lost 2 bases to trimming and J lost 1 base, with 9 bases between them. This CDR3 is CASSVGGPNTEAFF. As DNA, the CDR3 is TGTGCCAGCAGCGTGGGGGGTCCGAACACTGAAGCTTTCTTT.

The count of this clonotype is one. One end of the junction varies from germline; a read error may be responsible. The chain has TRBV5-1 and TRBJ2-1, with 8 nucleotides matching TRBD2. There are 15 residues in the CDR3. Germline V gene lookup returns CDR1 SGHRS and CDR2 YFSETQ. This CDR3 is CDSSWRGAPFNEQFF. The CDR3 DNA follows: TGCGACAGCAGCTGGCGGGGGGCCCCCTTCAATGAGCAGTTCTTC.

The table lists this clonotype with many counts. The chain links TRBV18 to TRBJ2-5, with a tentative D call TRBD1 (6 bases). The germline V gene encodes CDR1 KGHSH and CDR2 LQKENI. V dropped 0 bases and J dropped 1 base, with 9 bases sitting between them. The CDR3 loop spans 15 amino acids. In DNA, the CDR3 is TGTGCCAGCTCACCACCATCGACAGGCCAAGAGACCCAGTACTTC. It encodes CASSPPSTGQETQYF.

This clonotype was recorded many times. The chain links TRBV6-2 or TRBV6-3 to TRBJ2-7; the D is unclear. Germline loops: CDR1 MNHEY, CDR2 SVGEGT. This CDR3 has 14 residues. Trimming left V 4 bases short and J 7 bases short, with 17 bases between. DNA for the CDR3: TGTGCCAGCAGTTTTGCCGGAAGGGATTTGGAGCAGTACGTC. Protein: CASSFAGRDLEQYV.

The sample holds many counts of this clonotype. CDR3 DNA sequence: TGTGCCTGGAGAGGCGCAGCTGAAGAGACCCAGTACTTC. It encodes CAWRGAAEETQYF. J is TRBJ2-5 and V is TRBV30; D gene ambiguous. The CDR3 is 13 amino acids. V lost 3 bases and J lost 3, with 11 bases in between. Germline V gives CDR1 GTSNPN, CDR2 SVGIG (reference sequence). Filled out from reference TRBV30 and TRBJ2-5, the complete variable domain reads SQTIHQWPATLVQPVGSPLSLECTVEGTSNPNLYWYRQAAGRGLQLLFYSVGIGQISSEVPQNLSASRPQDRQFILSSKKLLLSDSGFYLCAWRGAAEETQYFGPGTRLLVL.

The table lists this clonotype with a few counts. V is TRBV3-1 and J is TRBJ1-2, with no clear D. The CDR3 has 14 amino acids. Deletions cut 0 bases from V and 4 bases from J, with 9 bases between. CDR1 and CDR2 (germline): LGHDT, YNNKEL (reference sequence). CDR3 in DNA: TGTGCCAGCAGCCAAGACTACAGACCCTATGGCTACACCTTC. Translated, it gives CASSQDYRPYGYTF.

This clonotype was detected many times. The rearrangement uses TRBV24-1 and TRBJ1-2; 8 bases are a match to TRBD1. This CDR3 region has 15 residues. Germline CDR1 KGHDR, CDR2 SFDVKD. J lost 3 bases, V lost 5 bases, and 7 bases had no gene match. The CDR3 reads CATSAWTGSDYGYTF. The CDR3 region has the DNA TGTGCCACCAGTGCCTGGACAGGGTCCGACTATGGCTACACCTTC.

At least ten counts were recorded for this clonotype. The chain has TRBV7-9 and TRBJ2-3; possibly TRBD1 or TRBD2 for D (5 bases each). Germline lookup yields CDR1 SEHNR and CDR2 FQNEAQ (reference sequence). The CDR3 has 14 residues. Trimming took off 4 bases at V and 0 bases at J, with 8 bases between the two ends. Written as DNA, the CDR3 is TGTGCCAGCAGCTGGGACCTAAGCACAGATACGCAGTATTTT. It translates to CASSWDLSTDTQYF.

This clonotype was counted many times. The rearrangement joins TRBV5-1 to TRBJ1-2; 8 bases agree with TRBD1. Trimming cost V 0 bases and J 0 bases; bases outside gene matches: 10. CDR1 is SGHRS, CDR2 YFSETQ, per germline. The CDR3 is 18 amino acids. The CDR3 DNA follows: TGCGCCAGCAGCTTGGCGGGGACAGGTTACGAATCTAACTATGGCTACACCTTC. This gives the protein CASSLAGTGYESNYGYTF.

This clonotype was recorded many times. This chain connects TRBV7-6 to TRBJ2-5; D perhaps matches TRBD1 (5 bases). Germline CDR1 is SGHVS and CDR2 is FNYEAQ. The length of the CDR3 is 12 residues. Trimming took off 2 bases at V and 4 bases at J, with 5 bases between the two ends. The CDR3 protein is CASSLQGETQYF. In DNA, the CDR3 is TGTGCCAGCAGCTTACAGGGAGAGACCCAGTACTTC.

The sample holds many counts of this clonotype. The V call is TRBV6-5, the J call TRBJ2-7, with TRBD2 matching over 11 bases. Trimming took 8 bases from V and 0 from J; bases not matched to a gene: 12. Germline V gene lookup returns CDR1 MNHEY and CDR2 SVGAGI. This CDR3 has 17 residues. CDR3 nucleotide sequence: TGTGCCAGCGGGTGGCTAGCGGGGGGAAAAAGCTCCTACGAGCAGTACTTC. It translates to CASGWLAGGKSSYEQYF.

This clonotype has a count of ten or more. The chain employs TRBV7-2 and TRBJ2-3, with unresolved D. Trimming left V 0 bases short and J 5 bases short, with 9 bases between. Germline V lookup: CDR1 SGHTA, CDR2 FQGNSA. There are 14 residues in the CDR3. The CDR3: CASSLARSGDTQYF. Written as DNA, the CDR3 is TGTGCCAGCAGCTTAGCGCGGTCCGGAGATACGCAGTATTTT. Looking up the rest from reference TRBV7-2 and TRBJ2-3 gives the full variable domain: GAGVSQSPSNKVTEKGKDVELRCDPISGHTALYWYRQSLGQGLEFLIYFQGNSAPDKSGLPSDRFSAERTGGSVSTLTIQRTQQEDSAVYLCASSLARSGDTQYFGPGTRLTVL.

Only a few counts were recorded for this clonotype. The chain is built from TRBV6-4 and TRBJ1-5, with D possibly TRBD1 on 6 matching bases. Per the germline V gene, CDR1 is MRHNA and CDR2 is SNTAGT. This CDR3 comprises 15 residues. Trimming stripped 3 bases from V and 2 bases from J, with 11 bases between. The CDR3 region is CASSESRGRNQPQHF. The CDR3 DNA sequence: TGTGCCAGCAGTGAAAGTCGGGGGCGCAATCAGCCCCAGCATTTT.

This clonotype was counted ten times or more. The rearrangement links TRBV5-5 to TRBJ1-2; possible D gene TRBD1, 6 bases. This CDR3 is built from 14 residues. CDR1 and CDR2 (germline): SGHKS, YYEKEE (reference sequence). V was trimmed by 0 bases and J by 8 bases, leaving 14 bases between them. Written as DNA, the CDR3 is TGTGCCAGCAGCTTGGCCGGGACACAAAGAGGCTACACCTTC. This codes for CASSLAGTQRGYTF.

This rearrangement joins TRBV28 to TRBJ2-7, with D maybe TRBD2 (5 bases). The CDR3 has 14 residues. Trimming removed 7 bases from V and 0 bases from J, with 13 bases in between. Germline lookup yields CDR1 MDHEN and CDR2 SYDVKM. The CDR3 spells CASKLSGISYEQYF. The CDR3 region has the DNA TGTGCCAGCAAACTTTCCGGGATCTCCTACGAGCAGTACTTC.

Many counts were recorded for this clonotype. The rearrangement links TRBV4-2 to TRBJ2-1; TRBD1 matches at 7 bases. The CDR3 runs to 16 residues. The J segment lost 4 bases and the V segment lost 6 bases, leaving 12 bases of the junction unmatched. The V gene's germline CDR1 is LGHNA and CDR2 YNFKEQ. The CDR3 DNA sequence: TGTGCCAGCAGTCCAAACAGGGACAGCAGGTACAATGAGCAGTTCTTC. It yields the protein CASSPNRDSRYNEQFF.

This clonotype was seen repeatedly, ten times or more. This chain links TRBV6-6 with TRBJ1-6; 7 positions agree with TRBD1. The CDR3 has 11 residues. From germline, CDR1 is MNHNY and CDR2 SVGAGI (reference sequence). Unmatched junction bases numbered 9, after V lost 11 bases and J lost 14 bases. CDR3 sequence (DNA): TGTGCCGAGGGGACAGACCGAGCCCTCCACTTT. As protein: CAEGTDRALHF.

V and J are TRBV5-1 and TRBJ2-2; D is unresolved. The length of the CDR3 is 14 residues. V lost 5 bases and J lost 0, with 8 bases in between. Germline CDR1 reads SGHRS; CDR2 reads YFSETQ. The CDR3 DNA sequence: TGCGCCAGCAGGGGCCGGACGAACACCGGGGAGCTGTTTTTT. It translates to CASRGRTNTGELFF.

This clonotype was observed at least ten times. The V and J genes are TRBV7-9 and TRBJ1-5; D call uncertain. This CDR3 has 15 amino acids. The germline V and J ends were trimmed by 5 bases and 5 bases, with 16 bases remaining between them. CDR1 SEHNR and CDR2 FQNEAQ come from the germline V gene (reference sequence). The DNA of the CDR3 is TGTGCCAGCAGCATCGGGTGGGGTGGGGATCAGCCCCAGCATTTT. It encodes CASSIGWGGDQPQHF. Looking up the rest from reference TRBV7-9 and TRBJ1-5 gives the full variable domain: DTGVSQNPRHKITKRGQNVTFRCDPISEHNRLYWYRQTLGQGPEFLTYFQNEAQLEKSRLLSDRFSAERPKGSFSTLEIQRTEQGDSAMYLCASSIGWGGDQPQHFGDGTRLSIL.